These 30 T cell receptor beta chains were sequenced from one sample in a study of T cell responses to AZD1222 COVID-19 vaccine. The data were produced by immunoSEQ multiplex PCR, yet TCRdb's version contains in-frame clones alone and is incomplete. This table has 100,000 to 150,000 clones, roughly 87% appearing once. The sequencing here drew on peripheral blood, taken on day 0 of MenACWY control vaccination. These receptors all stem from an adult in good health.

The rearrangement links TRBV19 to TRBJ1-1; a weak D match, TRBD1 (6 bases). Germline V gene data show CDR1 as LNHDA and CDR2 as SQIVND (reference sequence). Trimming took off 7 bases at V and 5 bases at J, with 23 bases between the two ends. The CDR3 contains 16 residues. The CDR3 nucleotides read TGTGCCAGTACCTCGGGAGGGTTCAGGGGTGTGACTGAAGCTTTCTTT. This gives the protein CASTSGGFRGVTEAFF.

The V gene is TRBV10-1, the J gene TRBJ2-2, with 11 bases aligning to TRBD1. The CDR3 runs 15 residues. Trimming cost V 5 bases and J 6 bases; bases outside gene matches: 5. Germline assignment: CDR1 WNHNN and CDR2 SYGVQD (reference sequence). In nucleotides, the CDR3 is TGCGCCAGCAGTCGGGGACAGGGGGACGCCGGGGAGCTGTTTTTT. It is translated as CASSRGQGDAGELFF.

The chain has TRBV4-3 and TRBJ2-5; TRBD1 aligns across 9 bases. The CDR3 has 16 amino acids. Looked up from germline, CDR1 is LGHNA and CDR2 is YSLEER. Germline trimming cut 1 base from V and 5 bases from J; bases unmatched to any gene: 8. CDR3 sequence: CASSQGKPGTGETQYF. CDR3 DNA: TGCGCCAGCAGCCAAGGAAAGCCCGGGACAGGGGAGACCCAGTACTTC.

The J gene is TRBJ1-2, the V gene TRBV6-5; 8 bases align to TRBD1. CDR3 length equals 13 residues. Germline V gives CDR1 MNHEY, CDR2 SVGAGI. Trimming at V came to 7 bases and at J to 8 bases, leaving 9 bases not matched to a gene. In DNA form, the CDR3 reads TGTGCCAGCAAATTGGGGACAGGCGCCGGCTACACCTTC. Amino acid sequence: CASKLGTGAGYTF.

This chain joins TRBV4-1 and TRBJ1-5; D gene ambiguous. Per the germline V gene, CDR1 is MGHRA and CDR2 is YSYEKL. This CDR3 has 13 residues. V dropped 5 bases and J dropped 5 bases, with 10 bases sitting between them. CDR3 coding DNA: TGCGCCAGCAGCAGACGGACGGATCAGCCCCAGCATTTT. Amino acids: CASSRRTDQPQHF.

This rearrangement joins TRBV28 to TRBJ1-5; D gene uncertain. Germline CDR1 is MDHEN and CDR2 is SYDVKM. V shed 5 bases and J shed 0 bases, with 11 bases lying between them. This CDR3 contains 15 residues. CDR3 loop: CASSRRDYSNQPQHF. In DNA form, the CDR3 reads TGTGCCAGCAGTCGCAGAGACTATAGCAATCAGCCCCAGCATTTT.

The chain recombines TRBV28 with TRBJ1-6; 7 bases line up with TRBD1. V lost 5 bases and J lost 8; bases outside the gene matches: 9. CDR1 MDHEN and CDR2 SYDVKM come from the germline V gene. The CDR3 contains 15 residues. The CDR3 coding sequence is TGTGCCAGCAGTGGGGCGACAGGGAATTATTCACCCCTCCACTTT. This encodes CASSGATGNYSPLHF.

The chain recombines TRBV7-2 with TRBJ1-5, with 11 bases fitting TRBD1. Unmatched junction bases numbered 2, after V lost 1 base and J lost 9 bases. The germline CDR1 and CDR2 sequences are SGHTA and FQGNSA. The CDR3 totals 14 residues. The CDR3 region is CASSLDGTGGPQHF. CDR3 DNA: TGTGCCAGCAGCTTAGACGGGACAGGGGGGCCCCAGCATTTT.

This chain uses TRBV2 with TRBJ2-7, with D uncertain. V was pared by 7 bases and J by 2 bases, with 12 bases between. Germline values: CDR1 SNHLY, CDR2 FYNNEI. The CDR3 contains 13 residues. The CDR3 coding sequence is TGTGCCAGCAATCGTCGGAACACCTACGAGCAGTACTTC. Translation gives CASNRRNTYEQYF.

The rearrangement joins TRBV4-1 to TRBJ2-7; D not resolved. Germline-derived CDR1 and CDR2 are MGHRA and YSYEKL. The CDR3 is 13 amino acids. V was trimmed by 4 bases and J by 3 bases, leaving 10 bases between them. In nucleotides, the CDR3 is TGCGCCAGCAGCCGAGAAGAATTCTACGAGCAGTACTTC. This codes for CASSREEFYEQYF.

The chain recombines TRBV30 with TRBJ2-2, with 10 nucleotides matching TRBD1. Germline V gives CDR1 GTSNPN, CDR2 SVGIG (reference sequence). The CDR3 has 13 residues. The junction had 0 bases not matched to a gene; V was cut back by 5 bases and J by 3 bases. Written as DNA, the CDR3 is TGTGCCTGGGGGACAGGGGACACCGGGGAGCTGTTTTTT. This translates into CAWGTGDTGELFF.

The CDR3 DNA sequence: TGTGCCAGCAGCTCTTGGGGTCGGTCAAACACTGAAGCTTTCTTT. Encoded protein: CASSSWGRSNTEAFF. The chain is built from TRBV5-4 and TRBJ1-1; the D is unclear. Germline values: CDR1 SGHNT, CDR2 YYREEE (reference sequence). CDR3 size: 15 residues. With 3 bases removed from V and 2 bases from J, the gap between germline ends came to 14 bases. The full variable domain, in which reference TRBV5-4 and TRBJ1-1 provide the parts outside the CDR3, is ETGVTQSPTHLIKTRGQQVTLRCSSQSGHNTVSWYQQALGQGPQFIFQYYREEENGRGNFPPRFSGLQFPNYSSELNVNALELDDSALYLCASSSWGRSNTEAFFGQGTRLTVV.

This chain uses TRBV2 with TRBJ1-1; D not certain. Per germline, CDR1 SNHLY and CDR2 FYNNEI. Trimming cost V 7 bases and J 0 bases, with 9 bases left between them. This CDR3 is built from 13 residues. CDR3 residues: CASNGQLNTEAFF. CDR3 DNA: TGTGCCAGCAACGGGCAACTGAACACTGAAGCTTTCTTT.

In its sample, this clone was seen once. CDR3 sequence (DNA): TGCGCCAGCAGCTTTAGTATTGGGACAGGGCTAAGTGAGCAGTTCTTC. This codes for CASSFSIGTGLSEQFF. The J gene is TRBJ2-1, the V gene TRBV5-1, with 9 bases fitting TRBD1. CDR3 length equals 16 residues. V lost 2 bases to trimming and J lost 9 bases; unmatched junction nucleotides: 12. The germline CDR1 and CDR2 sequences are SGHRS and YFSETQ.

The chain couples TRBV10-2 to TRBJ1-3, with 7 nucleotides matching TRBD1. The germline gives CDR1 WSHSY, CDR2 SAAADI. Trimming removed 4 bases from V and 3 bases from J; junction bases left unmatched: 6. CDR3 length: 15 residues. In nucleotides, the CDR3 is TGCGCCAGCAGTGGGGCAGGGGGAGATGGAAACACCATATATTTT. Amino acid sequence: CASSGAGGDGNTIYF.

The chain combines TRBV7-8 with TRBJ2-3; D gene ambiguous. V lost 4 bases, J lost 6 bases, and 14 bases lay in between. Germline V CDR1 and CDR2: SGHVS, FQNEAQ. This CDR3 is 14 amino acids long. CDR3 loop: CASSSRGGSDTQYF. CDR3 in DNA: TGTGCCAGCAGCTCGCGAGGCGGAAGTGATACGCAGTATTTT.

The chain has TRBV7-3 and TRBJ2-1, with 7 positions matching TRBD1. The CDR3 extends over 13 amino acids. Trimming took 1 base from V and 9 from J; bases not matched to a gene: 3. Germline CDR1 reads SGHTA; CDR2 reads FQGTGA. The CDR3 region has the DNA TGTGCCAGCAGCTTAAACAGGGGCAGTGAGCAGTTCTTC. This translates into CASSLNRGSEQFF.

DNA for the CDR3: TGTGCCAGCAGCTCTTTAGGGACAGCGGGATACGAGCAGTACGTC. It encodes CASSSLGTAGYEQYV. This sequence joins TRBV7-6 and TRBJ2-7; D tentatively reads TRBD1 or TRBD2 (7 bases each). The CDR3 runs 15 residues. Deletions cut 4 bases from V and 4 bases from J, with 17 bases between. The germline V gene has CDR1 SGHVS and CDR2 FNYEAQ.

This rearrangement joins TRBV4-1 to TRBJ2-2; D is perhaps TRBD1 or TRBD2 (5 bases each). Germline CDR1 reads MGHRA; CDR2 reads YSYEKL. The CDR3 is made up of 19 amino acids. Trimming shortened V by 1 base and J by 0 bases, and 18 bases separated the two germline ends. The CDR3 DNA reads as TGCGCCAGCAGCCAAGTTAAGGGGTGGGACCGGGCGAACACCGGGGAGCTGTTTTTT. Encoded protein: CASSQVKGWDRANTGELFF.

The chain recombines TRBV20-1 with TRBJ2-7; possible D gene TRBD1, 6 bases. Between the trimmed V and J ends, which lost 3 bases and 3 bases, there was a span of 12 bases. This CDR3 region has 13 residues. The germline V gene encodes CDR1 DFQATT and CDR2 SNEGSKA (reference sequence). The CDR3 nucleotides are TGCAGTGCTAGTACAGGGAATATCTACGAGCAGTACTTC. This translates into CSASTGNIYEQYF.

This rearrangement joins TRBV15 to TRBJ1-2; tentative D call: TRBD1 (5 bases). There are 14 residues in the CDR3. The V gene lost 3 bases and the J gene lost 4 bases, with 12 bases spanning the gap. CDR1 is LNHNV, CDR2 YYDKDF, per germline (reference sequence). CDR3 sequence (DNA): TGTGCCACCAGCAGCCCGGGGGGGTTCTATGGCTACACCTTC. The encoded protein is CATSSPGGFYGYTF.

The CDR3 DNA reads as TGTGCCAGCAGTTACTCCGGGGCGGGGGGCCCATCCGAGCAGTACGTC. Protein: CASSYSGAGGPSEQYV. The rearrangement uses TRBV6-5 and TRBJ2-7; TRBD2 matches 8 bases. The CDR3 loop spans 16 amino acids. With V trimmed by 0 bases and J by 6 bases, 10 bases remained unmatched. The germline gives CDR1 MNHEY, CDR2 SVGAGI.

J is TRBJ2-1 and V is TRBV29-1; no clear D. Germline assignment: CDR1 SQVTM and CDR2 ANQGSEA. The CDR3 consists of 11 residues. Trimming stripped 6 bases from V and 10 bases from J, with 13 bases between. For the CDR3, the DNA is TGCAGCGTCATAGCCGGAAGGGAGCAGTTCTTC. Amino acid sequence: CSVIAGREQFF.

The chain links TRBV28 to TRBJ2-5, with D unclear. V lost 7 bases and J lost 5, with 17 bases in between. Germline assignment: CDR1 MDHEN and CDR2 SYDVKM. There are 14 residues in the CDR3. Written as DNA, the CDR3 is TGTGCCAGCACCCCCTTTTCGGCGGACGAGACCCAGTACTTC. Its translation is CASTPFSADETQYF.

This sequence joins TRBV5-8 and TRBJ1-5; a weak D match, TRBD1 (6 bases). The CDR3 sequence is 15 residues long. Trimming stripped 1 base from V and 0 bases from J, with 8 bases between. The germline V gene encodes CDR1 SGHTS and CDR2 YDEGEE. The CDR3 loop is CASSLRGYSNQPQHF. The DNA for the CDR3 is TGTGCCAGCAGCTTGAGGGGGTATAGCAATCAGCCCCAGCATTTT.

The chain joins TRBV4-1 to TRBJ2-7, with 12 bases that match TRBD2. The V segment lost 4 bases and the J segment 2 bases; nucleotides outside the gene matches: 0. From germline, CDR1 is MGHRA and CDR2 YSYEKL. This CDR3 spans 14 amino acids. CDR3 loop: CASSPSGRAYEQYF. The CDR3 nucleotides are TGCGCCAGCAGCCCTAGCGGGAGGGCCTACGAGCAGTACTTC.

V gene TRBV5-4 combines with J gene TRBJ2-5; no clear D gene. Trimming cost V 2 bases and J 1 base, with 9 bases left between them. The V gene's germline CDR1 is SGHNT and CDR2 YYREEE (reference sequence). The CDR3 is 14 residues long. This chain's CDR3 is CASSFPDGQETQYF. The CDR3 region has the DNA TGTGCCAGCAGCTTTCCGGACGGCCAAGAGACCCAGTACTTC.

The V call is TRBV5-4, the J call TRBJ1-5; 7 nucleotides line up with TRBD1. Germline CDR1 reads SGHNT; CDR2 reads YYREEE (reference sequence). The CDR3 consists of 14 residues. V was pared by 3 bases and J by 1 base, with 1 base of the junction left unmatched. The CDR3 reads CASSSQGSNQPQHF. The CDR3, as DNA: TGTGCCAGCAGCTCACAGGGGAGCAATCAGCCCCAGCATTTT.

CDR3 nucleotides: TGTGCCAGCAGCTCCCTCCCACTGATGAAGCAGTACTTC. Its translation: CASSSLPLMKQYF. The J gene is TRBJ2-7, the V gene TRBV7-9, with D unclear. Germline V gene sequence: CDR1 SEHNR, CDR2 FQNEAQ (reference sequence). CDR3 length: 13 residues. Between the trimmed V and J ends, which lost 4 bases and 8 bases, there was a span of 15 bases.

This clone was recorded only once. The V call is TRBV10-2, the J call TRBJ2-1; 10 nucleotides align to TRBD2. Trimming cost V 3 bases and J 12 bases; bases outside gene matches: 11. The CDR3 is 15 residues long. Germline values: CDR1 WSHSY, CDR2 SAAADI. The CDR3 DNA sequence: TGCGCCAGCAGTGACCCAGGACTAGCGGCTTCGGGGCAGTTCTTC. Translating gives CASSDPGLAASGQFF.